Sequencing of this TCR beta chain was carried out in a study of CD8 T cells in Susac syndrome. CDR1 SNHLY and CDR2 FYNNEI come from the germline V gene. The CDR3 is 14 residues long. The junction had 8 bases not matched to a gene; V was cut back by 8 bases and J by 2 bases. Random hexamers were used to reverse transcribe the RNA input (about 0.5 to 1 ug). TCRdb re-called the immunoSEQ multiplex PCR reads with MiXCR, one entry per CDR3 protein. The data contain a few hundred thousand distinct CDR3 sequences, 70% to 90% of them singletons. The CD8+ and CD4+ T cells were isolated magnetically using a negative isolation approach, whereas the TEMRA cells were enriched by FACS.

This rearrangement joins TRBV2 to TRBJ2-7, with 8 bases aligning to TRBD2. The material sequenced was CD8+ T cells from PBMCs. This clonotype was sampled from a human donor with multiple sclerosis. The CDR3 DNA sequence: TGTGCCAGCTGGAGCGGGGGCGGCCCCTACGAGCAGTACTTC. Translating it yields CASWSGGGPYEQYF.